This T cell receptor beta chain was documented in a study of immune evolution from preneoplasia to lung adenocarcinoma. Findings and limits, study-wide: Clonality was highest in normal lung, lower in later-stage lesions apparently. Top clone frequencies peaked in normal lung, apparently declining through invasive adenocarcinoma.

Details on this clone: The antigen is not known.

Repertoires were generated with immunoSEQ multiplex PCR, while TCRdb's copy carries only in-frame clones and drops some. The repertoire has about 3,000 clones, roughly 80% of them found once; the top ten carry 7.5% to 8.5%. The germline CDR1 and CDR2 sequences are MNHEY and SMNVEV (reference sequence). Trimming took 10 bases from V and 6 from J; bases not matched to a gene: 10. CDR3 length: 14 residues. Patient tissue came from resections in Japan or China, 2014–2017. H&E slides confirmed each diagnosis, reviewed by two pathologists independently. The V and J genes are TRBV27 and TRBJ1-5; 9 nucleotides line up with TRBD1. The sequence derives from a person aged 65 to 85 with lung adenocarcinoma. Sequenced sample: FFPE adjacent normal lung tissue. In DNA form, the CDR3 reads TGTGCCACCATGACAGGGGGGGGTGGTCAGCCCCAGCATTTT. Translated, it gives CATMTGGGGQPQHF.